The rows below give T cell receptor beta chains drawn from one sample of a study of T cell responses to AZD1222 COVID-19 vaccine. TCRdb's table, derived via immunoSEQ multiplex PCR, lists solely in-frame clones and lacks some. The sample comprises under 200,000 clones, almost 90% of which are singletons, and over 4.5% rests with the top ten. Material: peripheral blood, obtained on day 0 of AZD1222 vaccination. These receptors were collected from an adult in good health. CDR3s include the opening cysteine and the closing phenylalanine or tryptophan. A D gene is named only where the DNA matches it firmly. Size is stated for part of the rows, as once, few or many counts, or as a class when the clone is expanded.

CASSPATGRAFF TGTGCCAGCAGTCCCGCGACAGGGCGAGCTTTCTTT . TRBV28 TRBD1 TRBJ1-1
CASSAGGGETQYF TGTGCCAGCAGTGCAGGGGGTGGGGAGACCCAGTACTTC many TRBV12-3/TRBV12-4 TRBD1 TRBJ2-5
CASSLWNGATNEKLFF TGTGCCAGCAGCTTGTGGAACGGGGCAACTAATGAAAAACTGTTTTTT . TRBV5-8 . TRBJ1-4
CASSESGGDGYGYTF TGCGCCAGCAGTGAGTCTGGGGGGGACGGTTATGGCTACACCTTC once TRBV10-1 . TRBJ1-2
CASSEFGGTNYGYTF TGTGCCAGCAGTGAATTTGGAGGAACCAACTATGGCTACACCTTC . TRBV6-1 . TRBJ1-2
CASSLDPLIRGGAHEQYF TGTGCCAGCAGCTTGGATCCACTCATCCGCGGGGGGGCCCACGAGCAGTACTTC . TRBV5-6 TRBD2 TRBJ2-7
CASSTLGGREETQYF TGTGCCAGTTCGACTCTCGGCGGGAGGGAAGAGACCCAGTACTTC . TRBV6-5 TRBD2 TRBJ2-5
CARKYRGQKIPQAFHSSYNSPLHF TGTGCCAGGAAGTACCGGGGACAAAAAATCCCACAGGCATTCCATTCCTCCTATAATTCACCCCTCCACTTT . TRBV9 . TRBJ1-6
CASSYSGQPQHF TGTGCCAGCAGCTATTCGGGGCAGCCCCAGCATTTT . TRBV11-2 . TRBJ1-5
CASSGGTDRPYNEQFF TGTGCCAGCAGCGGGGGTACGGACCGCCCCTACAATGAGCAGTTCTTC . TRBV9 . TRBJ2-1
CASSRSDRYNSPLHF TGTGCCAGCAGTAGATCGGACCGATATAATTCACCCCTCCACTTT . TRBV28 . TRBJ1-6
CASSYFGGYTGELFF TGTGCCAGCAGTTACTTTGGGGGGTACACCGGGGAGCTGTTTTTT . TRBV6-2/TRBV6-3 . TRBJ2-2
CASSAGRGWTGELFF TGTGCCAGCAGTGCAGGCAGGGGCTGGACCGGGGAGCTGTTTTTT once TRBV25-1 . TRBJ2-2
CASSRVGVNYGYTF TGTGCCAGCAGCCGGGTGGGGGTGAACTATGGCTACACCTTC once TRBV9 . TRBJ1-2
CASSGTTDNEQFF TGTGCCAGCAGTGGGACTACAGACAATGAGCAGTTCTTC . TRBV11-3 TRBD2 TRBJ2-1
CASSAFRTAYEAFF TGTGCCAGCAGCGCGTTTAGGACCGCTTATGAAGCTTTCTTT . TRBV11-2 . TRBJ1-1
CASSLYARVSDTQYF TGTGCCAGCAGTTTATACGCGAGAGTGTCAGATACGCAGTATTTT . TRBV27 . TRBJ2-3
CASSLEGSGELFF TGCGCCAGCAGCTTAGAGGGGTCTGGGGAGCTGTTTTTT . TRBV5-1 . TRBJ2-2
CASTHDGTNQPQHF TGTGCCAGCACCCACGACGGAACCAATCAGCCCCAGCATTTT . TRBV7-9 . TRBJ1-5
CASSQKGGGEKLFF TGCGCCAGCAGCCAAAAGGGGGGAGGCGAAAAACTGTTTTTT . TRBV4-3 . TRBJ1-4
CASSFGTVNEKLFF TGTGCCAGCAGCTTCGGGACAGTTAATGAAAAACTGTTTTTT . TRBV7-8 TRBD1 TRBJ1-4
CASSFPGVTGNTIYF TGTGCCAGCAGCTTCCCAGGGGTTACTGGAAACACCATATATTTT . TRBV7-9 . TRBJ1-3
CASSLSSGTYNEQFF TGTGCCAGCAGCTTAAGCAGCGGGACCTACAATGAGCAGTTCTTC . TRBV7-3 TRBD2 TRBJ2-1
CASSSDYGQGQPQHF TGTGCCAGCAGCTCAGACTATGGGCAGGGTCAGCCCCAGCATTTT . TRBV7-9 . TRBJ1-5
CASSRRGGTEAFF TGTGCCAGCAGCCGACGGGGAGGCACTGAAGCTTTCTTT . TRBV6-5 . TRBJ1-1
CASSIGRRNQPQHF TGTGCCAGTAGTATAGGAAGGCGCAATCAGCCCCAGCATTTT . TRBV19 . TRBJ1-5
CASKPSGTGVDEKLFF TGTGCCAGCAAGCCCTCGGGGACAGGGGTAGATGAAAAACTGTTTTTT . TRBV2 TRBD1 TRBJ1-4
CASSEGQGAGQPQHF TGTGCCAGCAGTGAAGGACAGGGGGCAGGGCAGCCCCAGCATTTT . TRBV2 TRBD1 TRBJ1-5
CGGGGNEQFF TGTGGAGGAGGAGGCAATGAGCAGTTCTTC . TRBV27 . TRBJ2-1
CASSLVWGDGYTF TGTGCCAGCAGCTTAGTGTGGGGTGATGGCTACACCTTC . TRBV7-2 . TRBJ1-2
CASSAPGQASYEQYF TGTGCCAGTAGTGCGCCGGGACAGGCGTCCTACGAGCAGTACTTC . TRBV19 TRBD1 TRBJ2-7
CASSFSGSTEAFF TGTGCCAGCAGTTTCTCAGGGAGCACTGAAGCTTTCTTT . TRBV27 . TRBJ1-1
CASSFNWGAAQPQHF TGTGCCAGCAGCTTTAACTGGGGGGCCGCTCAGCCCCAGCATTTT . TRBV7-2 . TRBJ1-5
CASSFGLAGGYEQYF TGCGCCAGCAGCTTCGGACTAGCGGGAGGCTACGAGCAGTACTTC few TRBV5-1 TRBD2 TRBJ2-7
CASSSINRGRFYEQYF TGTGCCAGCAGCTCGATAAACAGGGGGCGCTTCTACGAGCAGTACTTC . TRBV7-6 TRBD1 TRBJ2-7
CASSDGQPQHF TGTGCCAGCAGTGATGGGCAGCCCCAGCATTTT once TRBV6-1 . TRBJ1-5
CASSRDTYTGELFF TGTGCCAGTAGCAGGGACACCTACACCGGGGAGCTGTTTTTT many TRBV19 . TRBJ2-2
CASRDLTGGNYGYTF TGTGCCAGCAGGGACTTGACAGGGGGCAACTATGGCTACACCTTC . TRBV28 TRBD1 TRBJ1-2
CASNEGINELLFF TGTGCCAGCAACGAGGGGATTAATGAATTACTGTTTTTT . TRBV2 . TRBJ1-4
CASSAVLNEQYF TGTGCCAGCAGTGCCGTACTAAACGAGCAGTACTTC many TRBV25-1 . TRBJ2-7
CASGLAGSSYEQYF TGTGCCAGTGGATTAGCGGGGAGCTCCTACGAGCAGTACTTC . TRBV19 TRBD2 TRBJ2-7
CASSLDRLKATEAFF TGCGCCAGCAGCTTGGATCGGCTTAAAGCCACTGAAGCTTTCTTT . TRBV5-1 . TRBJ1-1